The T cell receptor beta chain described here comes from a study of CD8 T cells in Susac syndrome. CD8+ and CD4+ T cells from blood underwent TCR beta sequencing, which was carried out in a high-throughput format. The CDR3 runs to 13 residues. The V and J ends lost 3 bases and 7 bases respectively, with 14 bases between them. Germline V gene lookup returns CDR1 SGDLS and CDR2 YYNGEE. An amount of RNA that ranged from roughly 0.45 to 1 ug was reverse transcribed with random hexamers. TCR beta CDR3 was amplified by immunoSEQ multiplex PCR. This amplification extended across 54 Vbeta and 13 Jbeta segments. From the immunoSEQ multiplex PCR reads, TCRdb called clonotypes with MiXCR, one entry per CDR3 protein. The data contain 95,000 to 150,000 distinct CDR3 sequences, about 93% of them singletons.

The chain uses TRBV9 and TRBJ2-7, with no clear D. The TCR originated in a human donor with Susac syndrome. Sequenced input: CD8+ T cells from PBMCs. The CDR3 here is CASSDGIGKEQYF. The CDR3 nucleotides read TGTGCCAGCAGCGATGGGATTGGAAAGGAGCAGTACTTC.